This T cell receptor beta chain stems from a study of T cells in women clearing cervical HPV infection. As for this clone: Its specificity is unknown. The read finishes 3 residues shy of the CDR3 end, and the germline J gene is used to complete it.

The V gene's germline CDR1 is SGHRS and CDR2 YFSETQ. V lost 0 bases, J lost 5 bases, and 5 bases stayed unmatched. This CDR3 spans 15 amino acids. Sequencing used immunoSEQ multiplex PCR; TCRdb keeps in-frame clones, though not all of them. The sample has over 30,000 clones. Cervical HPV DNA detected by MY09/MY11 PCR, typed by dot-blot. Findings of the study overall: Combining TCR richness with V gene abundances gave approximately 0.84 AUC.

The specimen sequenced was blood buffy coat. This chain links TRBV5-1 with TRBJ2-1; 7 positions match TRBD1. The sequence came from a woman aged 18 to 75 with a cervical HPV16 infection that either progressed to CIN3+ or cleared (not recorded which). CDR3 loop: CASSLVGQVHNEQFF. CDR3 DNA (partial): TGCGCCAGCAGCTTGGTAGGACAGGTCCACAATGAG.